This T cell receptor (beta chain) was sequenced in a study of blood T cell repertoires in COVID-19. The overall study: COVID-19 samples from acute and convalescent phases originated in the United States, Italy and Spain. Sources were T cells, B-cell-depleted T cells, or PBMCs; the material itself was cDNA or gDNA.

Authors' data handling: Reference gene primer amplification yielded estimated nucleated cell counts. Here immunoSEQ multiplex PCR was the method, and the copy in TCRdb shows in-frame clones only, minus some. That table is the source of V, J and clone size, and D and trimming were worked out from the DNA. The table lists some 670,000 clones, 75% to 90% of them singletons. V lost 7 bases and J lost 3, with 10 bases in between. Germline V gives CDR1 SQVTM, CDR2 ANQGSEA. The CDR3 covers 12 residues. The chain has TRBV29-1 and TRBJ1-3; TRBD1 is a possible D gene (6 bases). The TCR sequence derives from a woman between 18 and 30 years old with acute or convalescent COVID-19. Sequencing used peripheral blood. This CDR3 reads CSAQGYGNTIYF. CDR3 sequence (DNA): TGCAGCGCACAGGGTTATGGAAACACCATATATTTT. Variable domain in full (rest from reference TRBV29-1 and TRBJ1-3): SAVISQKPSRDICQRGTSLTIQCQVDSQVTMMFWYRQQPGQSLTLIATANQGSEATYESGFVIDKFPISRPNLTFSTLTVSNMSPEDSSIYLCSAQGYGNTIYFGEGSWLTVV.